This is a list of T cell receptor beta chains from one sample in a study of cytomegalovirus exposure and HLA in healthy donors. Some clones are missing from TCRdb's copy, which holds only in-frame ones; the method was immunoSEQ multiplex PCR. The sample yields roughly 130,000 clones, more than 60% seen once. The specimen sequenced was PBMCs. The receptors here all came from a man younger than 30 in good health and CMV-seronegative. CDR3s include the opening cysteine and the closing phenylalanine or tryptophan. A D gene is named only where the DNA matches it firmly. Part of the rows lack a size; the others show once, few, many or a class for expanded clones.

CDR3aa: CASSTKQGRITEAFF
CDR3nt: TGTGCCAGTAGCACCAAACAGGGAAGGATCACTGAAGCTTTCTTT
abundance: NA
j_gene: TRBJ1-1
v_gene: TRBV19
d_gene: NA

CDR3aa: CASSPRGGTEAFF
CDR3nt: TGTGCCAGCAGTCCTAGGGGAGGAACTGAAGCTTTCTTT
abundance: NA
j_gene: TRBJ1-1
v_gene: TRBV6-5
d_gene: NA

CDR3aa: CAWSVGQGKPHEQYF
CDR3nt: TGTGCCTGGAGTGTAGGGCAGGGGAAACCCCACGAGCAGTACTTC
abundance: NA
j_gene: TRBJ2-7
v_gene: TRBV30
d_gene: NA

CDR3aa: CASSNDRRRTEAFF
CDR3nt: TGTGCCAGCAGTAATGACAGGCGAAGGACTGAAGCTTTCTTT
abundance: NA
j_gene: TRBJ1-1
v_gene: TRBV28
d_gene: NA

CDR3aa: CASSYLQQGTEAFF
CDR3nt: TGTGCCAGCAGTTACTTACAACAGGGCACTGAAGCTTTCTTT
abundance: NA
j_gene: TRBJ1-1
v_gene: TRBV6-6
d_gene: NA

CDR3aa: CASSSGRSGYTF
CDR3nt: TGTGCCAGCAGCTCGGGAAGGAGTGGCTACACCTTC
abundance: once
j_gene: TRBJ1-2
v_gene: TRBV7-2
d_gene: NA

CDR3aa: CASSAFGTVNTEAFF
CDR3nt: TGTGCCAGCAGTGCTTTCGGGACTGTGAACACTGAAGCTTTCTTT
abundance: NA
j_gene: TRBJ1-1
v_gene: TRBV27
d_gene: NA

CDR3aa: CASSYITGGPPNYGYTF
CDR3nt: TGTGCCAGCAGTTATATAACAGGGGGCCCTCCTAACTATGGCTACACCTTC
abundance: NA
j_gene: TRBJ1-2
v_gene: TRBV27
d_gene: TRBD1

CDR3aa: CASSLTADRGTQYF
CDR3nt: TGTGCCAGCAGCTTAACTGCCGACCGCGGGACGCAGTATTTT
abundance: NA
j_gene: TRBJ2-3
v_gene: TRBV7-2
d_gene: NA

CDR3aa: CASSPEAFKLFF
CDR3nt: TGTGCCAGCAGTCCGGAGGCCTTCAAACTGTTTTTT
abundance: NA
j_gene: TRBJ1-4
v_gene: TRBV28
d_gene: NA

CDR3aa: CASTGAASRETQYF
CDR3nt: TGTGCCAGCACAGGGGCTGCCTCTCGGGAGACCCAGTACTTC
abundance: few
j_gene: TRBJ2-5
v_gene: TRBV28
d_gene: NA

CDR3aa: CASSNPGRAHGYTF
CDR3nt: TGCGCCAGCAGCAACCCCGGGAGAGCACATGGCTACACCTTC
abundance: once
j_gene: TRBJ1-2
v_gene: TRBV5-1
d_gene: NA

CDR3aa: CASSISRAGRPEAFF
CDR3nt: TGTGCCAGTAGTATTAGTAGGGCAGGGCGGCCTGAAGCTTTCTTT
abundance: NA
j_gene: TRBJ1-1
v_gene: TRBV19
d_gene: NA

CDR3aa: CASSGGRATNEKLFF
CDR3nt: TGCGCCAGCAGCGGAGGACGGGCAACTAATGAAAAACTGTTTTTT
abundance: NA
j_gene: TRBJ1-4
v_gene: TRBV5-1
d_gene: NA

CDR3aa: CASSSTGTGRQETQYF
CDR3nt: TGCGCCAGCAGCTCCACTGGGACAGGGCGCCAAGAGACCCAGTACTTC
abundance: NA
j_gene: TRBJ2-5
v_gene: TRBV5-1
d_gene: TRBD1

CDR3aa: CAWSTKLAVQETQYF
CDR3nt: TGTGCCTGGAGCACCAAACTAGCCGTCCAAGAGACCCAGTACTTC
abundance: NA
j_gene: TRBJ2-5
v_gene: TRBV30
d_gene: NA

CDR3aa: CASSDRDEQFF
CDR3nt: TGTGCCAGCAGTGACAGGGATGAGCAGTTCTTC
abundance: NA
j_gene: TRBJ2-1
v_gene: TRBV28
d_gene: TRBD1